These T cell receptor beta chains were read from a single sample in a study of response to subunit inactivated influenza vaccine. Using its own MiXCR run on the RT-PCR reads, TCRdb lists one record per CDR3 protein. The top ten hold about 10% of the sample, which has about 620,000 distinct CDR3 sequences, around 11% seen once. The sample also formed part of further work on T cells expressing NK-cell markers.

The sample was PBMCs from blood, taken on the day of vaccination. Every receptor here comes from a man aged 50-59 years who received an inactivated influenza vaccine. CDR3s include the opening cysteine and the closing phenylalanine or tryptophan. Each record gives: clone size, J gene, V gene, D gene, CDR3 length, CDR3 protein, CDR3 DNA. A D gene is named only where the DNA matches it firmly. A row's size may be missing; if present it is once, few, many or a size class.

size: .; J: TRBJ2-2; V: TRBV5-4; D: .; length: 16; CDR3: CASSGYSRSNTGELFF; DNA: TGTGCCAGCAGCGGGTATAGCCGCTCGAACACCGGGGAGCTGTTTTTT
size: .; J: TRBJ2-7; V: TRBV18; D: .; length: 12; CDR3: CASSPTGNEQYF; DNA: TGTGCCAGCTCACCAACAGGGAACGAGCAGTACTTC
size: many; J: TRBJ2-7; V: TRBV12-3/TRBV12-4; D: TRBD1; length: 16; CDR3: CASSFVAGQGFNEQYF; DNA: TGTGCCAGCAGTTTTGTTGCGGGACAGGGGTTTAACGAGCAGTACTTC
size: few; J: TRBJ1-6; V: TRBV5-8; D: TRBD1; length: 13; CDR3: CASSLQGTSPLHF; DNA: TGTGCCAGCAGCTTACAGGGGACCTCACCCCTCCACTTT
size: few; J: TRBJ2-1; V: TRBV7-9; D: .; length: 12; CDR3: CASTPVGNEQFF; DNA: TGTGCCAGCACTCCGGTAGGCAATGAGCAGTTCTTC
size: many; J: TRBJ2-2; V: TRBV28; D: TRBD1; length: 18; CDR3: CASNLPGGRDSYTGELFF; DNA: TGTGCCAGCAACCTCCCTGGGGGCCGGGACAGCTACACCGGGGAGCTGTTTTTT
size: few; J: TRBJ2-1; V: TRBV29-1; D: TRBD2; length: 15; CDR3: CSVVPSGRFYNEQFF; DNA: TGCAGCGTTGTGCCTAGCGGGAGATTTTACAATGAGCAGTTCTTC
size: few; J: TRBJ1-2; V: TRBV18; D: .; length: 14; CDR3: CASSPGPGEYGYTF; DNA: TGTGCCAGCTCACCGGGCCCGGGGGAATATGGCTACACCTTC
size: few; J: TRBJ2-1; V: TRBV6-5; D: .; length: 14; CDR3: CASSLRARRNEQFF; DNA: TGTGCCAGCAGTTTACGGGCTAGGCGGAATGAGCAGTTCTTC
size: few; J: TRBJ2-3; V: TRBV20-1; D: TRBD1; length: 14; CDR3: CSAYGQDGLYTQYF; DNA: TGCAGTGCTTATGGACAGGACGGTCTATATACGCAGTATTTT
size: few; J: TRBJ2-7; V: TRBV29-1; D: TRBD2; length: 16; CDR3: CSVVGRLAGVDYEQYF; DNA: TGCAGCGTTGTTGGGAGGCTAGCGGGAGTTGACTACGAGCAGTACTTC
size: .; J: TRBJ2-2; V: TRBV27; D: .; length: 14; CDR3: CASSLSNGPGELFF; DNA: TGTGCCAGCAGTTTATCGAATGGTCCCGGGGAGCTGTTTTTT
size: few; J: TRBJ2-5; V: TRBV19; D: .; length: 14; CDR3: CASSIAHGKETQYF; DNA: TGTGCCAGTAGTATAGCCCACGGGAAAGAGACCCAGTACTTC
size: .; J: TRBJ1-1; V: TRBV2; D: .; length: 15; CDR3: CASSELGRGNTEAFF; DNA: TGTGCCAGCAGTGAACTCGGACGCGGGAACACTGAAGCTTTCTTT
size: .; J: TRBJ2-7; V: TRBV19; D: TRBD1; length: 15; CDR3: CASSIGWDSSYEQYF; DNA: TGTGCCAGTAGTATAGGTTGGGACAGCTCCTACGAGCAGTACTTC
size: few; J: TRBJ1-1; V: TRBV12-3/TRBV12-4; D: .; length: 13; CDR3: CASGIVGNTEAFF; DNA: TGTGCCAGCGGCATAGTGGGTAACACTGAAGCTTTCTTT
size: few; J: TRBJ1-2; V: TRBV12-3/TRBV12-4; D: .; length: 15; CDR3: CASSGPGADMRGYTF; DNA: TGTGCCAGCAGCGGACCGGGGGCCGATATGAGAGGCTACACCTTC
size: few; J: TRBJ2-7; V: TRBV7-9; D: .; length: 15; CDR3: CASSPRVVASYEQYF; DNA: TGTGCCAGCAGCCCCCGCGTTGTAGCTAGCTACGAGCAGTACTTC
size: few; J: TRBJ2-2; V: TRBV18; D: .; length: 12; CDR3: CASSPIIGELFF; DNA: TGTGCCAGCTCACCAATTATCGGGGAGCTGTTTTTT
size: .; J: TRBJ2-3; V: TRBV20-1; D: TRBD2; length: 14; CDR3: CSAPGGERTDTQYF; DNA: TGCAGTGCTCCCGGGGGGGAGAGGACAGATACGCAGTATTTT
size: .; J: TRBJ2-6; V: TRBV12-3/TRBV12-4; D: .; length: 14; CDR3: CASQTGSGANVLTF; DNA: TGTGCCAGCCAAACAGGCTCTGGGGCCAACGTCCTGACTTTC
size: few; J: TRBJ2-1; V: TRBV5-1; D: .; length: 15; CDR3: CASSPGAQAQWGQFF; DNA: TGCGCCAGCAGCCCCGGGGCACAGGCTCAGTGGGGGCAGTTCTTC
size: .; J: TRBJ1-2; V: TRBV2; D: TRBD1; length: 14; CDR3: CASSKDRGPYGYTF; DNA: TGTGCCAGCAGTAAGGACAGGGGACCGTATGGCTACACCTTC
size: .; J: TRBJ2-7; V: TRBV6-9; D: TRBD1; length: 18; CDR3: CASSYWARDRRYFYEQYF; DNA: TGTGCCAGCAGTTATTGGGCCCGGGACAGAAGATATTTCTACGAGCAGTACTTC
size: few; J: TRBJ2-2; V: TRBV7-2; D: .; length: 16; CDR3: CASSWERTLNTGELFF; DNA: TGTGCCAGCAGCTGGGAACGGACTCTGAACACCGGGGAGCTGTTTTTT
size: many; J: TRBJ2-7; V: TRBV15; D: .; length: 15; CDR3: CATSSGLVRLREQYF; DNA: TGTGCCACCAGCAGTGGCCTCGTGAGACTACGAGAGCAGTACTTC
size: many; J: TRBJ2-2; V: TRBV12-3/TRBV12-4; D: TRBD1; length: 17; CDR3: CASSLQGTGGQAGELFF; DNA: TGTGCCAGCAGTCTCCAAGGGACAGGGGGCCAGGCCGGGGAGCTGTTTTTT
size: few; J: TRBJ2-7; V: TRBV29-1; D: TRBD1; length: 14; CDR3: CSVVLAMDRDYQYF; DNA: TGCAGCGTTGTCCTGGCCATGGACAGGGATTATCAGTACTTC
size: few; J: TRBJ2-1; V: TRBV6-2/TRBV6-3; D: .; length: 14; CDR3: CASSNPGKDNEQFF; DNA: TGTGCCAGCAGTAACCCAGGGAAGGACAATGAGCAGTTCTTC
size: few; J: TRBJ2-6; V: TRBV4-2; D: .; length: 16; CDR3: CASSQAGISGANVLTF; DNA: TGTGCCAGCAGCCAAGCCGGGATCTCTGGGGCCAACGTCCTGACTTTC
size: .; J: TRBJ2-7; V: TRBV6-1; D: TRBD1; length: 13; CDR3: CASRTGGFYEQYF; DNA: TGTGCCAGCAGGACAGGGGGCTTCTACGAGCAGTACTTC
size: few; J: TRBJ1-5; V: TRBV6-2/TRBV6-3; D: .; length: 14; CDR3: CASSYVWSNQPQHF; DNA: TGTGCCAGCAGTTACGTCTGGAGCAATCAGCCCCAGCATTTT
size: .; J: TRBJ2-3; V: TRBV15; D: .; length: 14; CDR3: CATSRGLAGDTLYF; DNA: TGTGCCACCAGCAGAGGGCTAGCTGGAGATACGCTGTATTTT
size: .; J: TRBJ2-7; V: TRBV28; D: .; length: 16; CDR3: CASSSPGTASSYEQYF; DNA: TGTGCCAGCAGTAGCCCCGGGACTGCCAGCTCCTACGAGCAGTACTTC
size: many; J: TRBJ2-7; V: TRBV6-5; D: .; length: 11; CDR3: CASSWGNEQYF; DNA: TGTGCCAGCAGTTGGGGCAACGAGCAGTACTTC
size: .; J: TRBJ2-1; V: TRBV5-1; D: TRBD2; length: 15; CDR3: CASRTSRLPSDEQFF; DNA: TGCGCCAGCAGGACTAGCAGACTCCCCAGCGATGAGCAGTTCTTC
size: few; J: TRBJ1-1; V: TRBV20-1; D: .; length: 13; CDR3: CSAVPGLNTEAFF; DNA: TGCAGTGCTGTACCGGGACTTAACACTGAAGCTTTCTTT
size: .; J: TRBJ2-3; V: TRBV3-1; D: TRBD1; length: 19; CDR3: CASSQGIVPGTGGTDTQYF; DNA: TGTGCCAGCAGCCAAGGAATTGTTCCCGGGACAGGGGGCACAGATACGCAGTATTTT
size: .; J: TRBJ2-5; V: TRBV11-2; D: .; length: 17; CDR3: CASSSHPRGGRGETQYF; DNA: TGTGCCAGCAGCTCGCATCCCCGGGGAGGCAGGGGTGAGACCCAGTACTTC
size: .; J: TRBJ1-1; V: TRBV11-2; D: TRBD1; length: 15; CDR3: CASSLEQGMGTEAFF; DNA: TGTGCCAGCAGCTTAGAACAGGGGATGGGCACTGAAGCTTTCTTT
size: .; J: TRBJ1-6; V: TRBV18; D: .; length: 17; CDR3: CASSPPGLDLYNSPLHF; DNA: TGTGCCAGCTCACCACCGGGTCTCGATCTTTATAATTCACCCCTCCACTTT
size: many; J: TRBJ2-1; V: TRBV7-2; D: TRBD2; length: 15; CDR3: CASSLGLAGGNEQFF; DNA: TGTGCCAGCAGCTTAGGACTAGCGGGAGGTAATGAGCAGTTCTTC
size: .; J: TRBJ2-1; V: TRBV6-4; D: .; length: 14; CDR3: CASSERTYSREQFF; DNA: TGTGCCAGCAGTGAGCGCACCTACTCAAGGGAGCAGTTCTTC
size: .; J: TRBJ1-1; V: TRBV27; D: TRBD1; length: 14; CDR3: CASSLWGQGAEAFF; DNA: TGTGCCAGCAGTTTATGGGGACAGGGGGCTGAAGCTTTCTTT
size: few; J: TRBJ2-4; V: TRBV5-1; D: .; length: 17; CDR3: CASSLRTVGLIKNIQYF; DNA: TGCGCCAGCAGCTTGAGGACCGTGGGATTAATCAAAAACATTCAGTACTTC
size: few; J: TRBJ2-7; V: TRBV5-1; D: .; length: 17; CDR3: CASSLEGATLVRNEQYF; DNA: TGCGCCAGCAGCTTGGAGGGAGCGACCCTTGTCCGGAACGAGCAGTACTTC
size: few; J: TRBJ2-2; V: TRBV5-4; D: .; length: 16; CDR3: CASSLVRSSNTGELFF; DNA: TGTGCCAGCAGCTTGGTTCGCAGCTCGAACACCGGGGAGCTGTTTTTT